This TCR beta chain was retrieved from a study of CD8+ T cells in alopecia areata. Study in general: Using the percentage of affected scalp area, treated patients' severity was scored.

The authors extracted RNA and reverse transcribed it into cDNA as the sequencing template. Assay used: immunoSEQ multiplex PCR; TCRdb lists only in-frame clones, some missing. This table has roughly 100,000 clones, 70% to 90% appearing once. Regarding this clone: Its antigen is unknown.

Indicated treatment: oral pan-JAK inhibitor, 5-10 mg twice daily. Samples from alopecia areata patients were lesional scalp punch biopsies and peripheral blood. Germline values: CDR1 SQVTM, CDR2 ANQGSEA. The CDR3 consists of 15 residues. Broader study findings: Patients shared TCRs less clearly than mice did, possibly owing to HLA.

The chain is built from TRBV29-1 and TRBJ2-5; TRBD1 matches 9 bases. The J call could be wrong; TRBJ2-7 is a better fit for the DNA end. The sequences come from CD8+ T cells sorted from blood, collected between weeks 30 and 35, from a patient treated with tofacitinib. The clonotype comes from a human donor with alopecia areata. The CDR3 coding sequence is TGCAGCGTTGTAGGCCGGGACAGGGAGTCCTACGAGCAGTACTTC. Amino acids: CSVVGRDRESYEQYF.